Below are 6 T cell receptor beta chains sequenced from a single sample in a study of CD8+ T cells in alopecia areata. Sequencing used cDNA as its template, made by extracting RNA and reverse transcribing it. Here immunoSEQ multiplex PCR was the method, and the copy in TCRdb shows in-frame clones only, minus some. There are about 200,000 clones in the sample; 35% to 40% occur only once, and roughly 0.5% lies in the top ten. Sample treatment: oral pan-JAK inhibitor, 5-10 mg twice daily. This specimen consisted of CD4+ T cells sorted from blood, obtained around week 34, from a patient treated with tofacitinib. These receptors were taken from a human donor with alopecia areata.

This clone came up a few times. The gene calls are TRBV6-1 and TRBJ2-2; TRBD2 aligns across 7 bases. Germline values: CDR1 MNHNS, CDR2 SASEGT. This CDR3 region has 13 residues. Trimming cost V 8 bases and J 6 bases; bases outside gene matches: 6. The CDR3 loop is CASSRSGAGELFF. The CDR3 nucleotides read TGTGCCAGCTCCCGAAGCGGGGCCGGGGAGCTGTTTTTT.

This clone was detected only a few times. The chain uses TRBV27 and TRBJ1-5; no firm D call. The length of the CDR3 is 15 residues. Trimming pared 1 base from V and 1 base from J, leaving 8 bases between. In germline, CDR1 is MNHEY, CDR2 SMNVEV (reference sequence). The CDR3 bases are TGTGCCAGCAGTTTATTATACGGGAGCAATCAGCCCCAGCATTTT. Translating it yields CASSLLYGSNQPQHF.

The V and J genes are TRBV30 and TRBJ2-3, with D uncertain. The CDR3 is 12 amino acids. Germline CDR1 GTSNPN, CDR2 SVGIG (reference sequence). With 2 bases removed from V and 5 bases from J, the gap between germline ends came to 8 bases. Here the CDR3 reads CAWSIVRDTQYF. DNA of the CDR3: TGTGCCTGGAGTATAGTCAGAGATACGCAGTATTTT.

The rearrangement uses TRBV5-1 and TRBJ2-5, with D tentatively TRBD1 (5 bases). Trimming removed 6 bases at V and 3 bases at J, with 15 bases between. CDR1 SGHRS and CDR2 YFSETQ come from the germline V gene. The CDR3 runs to 14 residues. The CDR3 DNA is TGCGCCAGCACCTCCCCCCAGGGCGAAGAGACCCAGTACTTC. It translates to CASTSPQGEETQYF.

This clone has at least ten counts. V and J are TRBV5-6 and TRBJ1-2; TRBD1 might be the D (6 bases). Germline-derived CDR1 and CDR2 are SGHDT and YYEEEE. The CDR3 loop spans 15 amino acids. V lost 3 bases, J lost 3 bases, and 15 bases lay in between. As DNA, the CDR3 is TGTGCCAGCAGCTCTCGACAGGCGATCCACTATGGCTACACCTTC. Encoded protein: CASSSRQAIHYGYTF.

The sample holds a few counts of this clone. The chain combines TRBV18 with TRBJ1-5; 9 bases agree with TRBD1. Per germline, CDR1 KGHSH and CDR2 LQKENI. The V gene end was trimmed by 6 bases and the J gene end by 7 bases; junction bases not matched to a gene: 7. The CDR3 consists of 14 residues. CDR3 sequence: CASSPGTGTQPQHF. As DNA, the CDR3 is TGTGCCAGCTCGCCCGGGACAGGGACACAGCCCCAGCATTTT.